Here is one T cell receptor beta chain with its context. The entry originates in a study of blood T cell repertoires in COVID-19. In the study overall: Spain, Italy and the United States supplied samples that represented acute and convalescent COVID-19. The analysed material was cDNA or gDNA that came from T cells, B-cell-depleted T cells, or PBMCs.

Original handling: Amplification of reference gene primers provided the estimated nucleated cell counts. Assay used: immunoSEQ multiplex PCR; TCRdb lists only in-frame clones, some missing. For V, J and clone size, that table is used; D and trimming come from the DNA. Of 150,000 to 200,000 clones in the sample, around nine tenths were seen once. CDR1 and CDR2 (germline): MDHEN, SYDVKM. V lost 9 bases to trimming and J lost 3 bases, with 6 bases between them. This CDR3 has 10 amino acids. This clonotype originated in a man between 65 and 85 years old with acute or convalescent COVID-19. The sequenced material came from peripheral blood. The chain carries TRBV28 and TRBJ2-7; D is uncertain. The chain's CDR3 is CASRSYEQYF. CDR3 bases: TGTGCCAGTCGGAGCTACGAGCAGTACTTC.